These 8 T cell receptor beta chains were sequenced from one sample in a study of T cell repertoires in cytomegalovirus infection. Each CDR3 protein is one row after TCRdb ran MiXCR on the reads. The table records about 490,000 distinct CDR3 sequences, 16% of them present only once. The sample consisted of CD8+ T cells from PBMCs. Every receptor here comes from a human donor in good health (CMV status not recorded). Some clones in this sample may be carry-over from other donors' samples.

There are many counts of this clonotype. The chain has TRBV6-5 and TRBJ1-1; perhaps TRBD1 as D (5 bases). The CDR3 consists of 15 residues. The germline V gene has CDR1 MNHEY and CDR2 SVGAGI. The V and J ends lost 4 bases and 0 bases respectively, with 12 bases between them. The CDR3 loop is CASSSRVGVNTEAFF. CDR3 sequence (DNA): TGTGCCAGCAGTTCTCGGGTAGGGGTGAACACTGAAGCTTTCTTT.

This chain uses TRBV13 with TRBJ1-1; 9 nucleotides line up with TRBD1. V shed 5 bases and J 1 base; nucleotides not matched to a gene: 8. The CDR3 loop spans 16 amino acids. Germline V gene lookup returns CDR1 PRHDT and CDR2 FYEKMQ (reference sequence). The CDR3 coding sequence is TGTGCCAGCAGCCCAAACAGGGGGCAGGCGAACACTGAAGCTTTCTTT. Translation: CASSPNRGQANTEAFF.

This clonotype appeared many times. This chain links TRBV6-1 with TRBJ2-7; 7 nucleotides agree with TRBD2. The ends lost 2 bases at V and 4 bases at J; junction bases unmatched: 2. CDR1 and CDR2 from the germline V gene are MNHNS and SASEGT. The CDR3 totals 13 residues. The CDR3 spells CASSERGVYEQYF. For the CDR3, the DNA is TGTGCCAGCAGTGAACGGGGGGTTTACGAGCAGTACTTC.

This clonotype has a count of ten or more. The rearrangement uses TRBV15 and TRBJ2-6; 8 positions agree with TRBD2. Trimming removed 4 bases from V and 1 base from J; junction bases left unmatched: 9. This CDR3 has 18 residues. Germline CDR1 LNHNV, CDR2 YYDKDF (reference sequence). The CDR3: CATSTGGSGISGANVLTF. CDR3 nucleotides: TGTGCCACCAGCACGGGGGGTAGCGGGATATCTGGGGCCAACGTCCTGACTTTC.

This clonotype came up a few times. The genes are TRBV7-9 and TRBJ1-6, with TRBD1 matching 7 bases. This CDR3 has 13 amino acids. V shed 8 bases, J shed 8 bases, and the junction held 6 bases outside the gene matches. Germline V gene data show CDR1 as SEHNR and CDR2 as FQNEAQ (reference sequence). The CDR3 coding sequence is TGTGCCAGCGGCAGGGGGGTATATTCACCCCTCCACTTT. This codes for CASGRGVYSPLHF.

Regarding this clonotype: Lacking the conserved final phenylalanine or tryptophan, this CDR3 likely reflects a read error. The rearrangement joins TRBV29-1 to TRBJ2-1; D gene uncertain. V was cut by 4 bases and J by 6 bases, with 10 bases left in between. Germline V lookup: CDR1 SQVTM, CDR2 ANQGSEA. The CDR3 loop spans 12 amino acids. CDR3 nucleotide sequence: TGCAGCGTTGGGGATCGCCTCAATGAGCAGTTCTTA. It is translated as CSVGDRLNEQFL.

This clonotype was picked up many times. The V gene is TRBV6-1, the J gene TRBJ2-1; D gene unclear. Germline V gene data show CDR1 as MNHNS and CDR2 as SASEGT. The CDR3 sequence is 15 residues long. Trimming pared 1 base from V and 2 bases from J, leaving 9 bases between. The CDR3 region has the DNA TGTGCCAGCAGTGAAGATCACAACACCTACAATGAGCAGTTCTTC. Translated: CASSEDHNTYNEQFF.

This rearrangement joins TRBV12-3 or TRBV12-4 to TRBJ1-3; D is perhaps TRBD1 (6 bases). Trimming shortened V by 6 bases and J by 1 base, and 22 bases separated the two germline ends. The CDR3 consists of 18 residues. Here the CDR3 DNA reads TGTGCCAGCAGGCCATTTATCCACAGGGTCGGGTCTGGAAACACCATATATTTT. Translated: CASRPFIHRVGSGNTIYF.